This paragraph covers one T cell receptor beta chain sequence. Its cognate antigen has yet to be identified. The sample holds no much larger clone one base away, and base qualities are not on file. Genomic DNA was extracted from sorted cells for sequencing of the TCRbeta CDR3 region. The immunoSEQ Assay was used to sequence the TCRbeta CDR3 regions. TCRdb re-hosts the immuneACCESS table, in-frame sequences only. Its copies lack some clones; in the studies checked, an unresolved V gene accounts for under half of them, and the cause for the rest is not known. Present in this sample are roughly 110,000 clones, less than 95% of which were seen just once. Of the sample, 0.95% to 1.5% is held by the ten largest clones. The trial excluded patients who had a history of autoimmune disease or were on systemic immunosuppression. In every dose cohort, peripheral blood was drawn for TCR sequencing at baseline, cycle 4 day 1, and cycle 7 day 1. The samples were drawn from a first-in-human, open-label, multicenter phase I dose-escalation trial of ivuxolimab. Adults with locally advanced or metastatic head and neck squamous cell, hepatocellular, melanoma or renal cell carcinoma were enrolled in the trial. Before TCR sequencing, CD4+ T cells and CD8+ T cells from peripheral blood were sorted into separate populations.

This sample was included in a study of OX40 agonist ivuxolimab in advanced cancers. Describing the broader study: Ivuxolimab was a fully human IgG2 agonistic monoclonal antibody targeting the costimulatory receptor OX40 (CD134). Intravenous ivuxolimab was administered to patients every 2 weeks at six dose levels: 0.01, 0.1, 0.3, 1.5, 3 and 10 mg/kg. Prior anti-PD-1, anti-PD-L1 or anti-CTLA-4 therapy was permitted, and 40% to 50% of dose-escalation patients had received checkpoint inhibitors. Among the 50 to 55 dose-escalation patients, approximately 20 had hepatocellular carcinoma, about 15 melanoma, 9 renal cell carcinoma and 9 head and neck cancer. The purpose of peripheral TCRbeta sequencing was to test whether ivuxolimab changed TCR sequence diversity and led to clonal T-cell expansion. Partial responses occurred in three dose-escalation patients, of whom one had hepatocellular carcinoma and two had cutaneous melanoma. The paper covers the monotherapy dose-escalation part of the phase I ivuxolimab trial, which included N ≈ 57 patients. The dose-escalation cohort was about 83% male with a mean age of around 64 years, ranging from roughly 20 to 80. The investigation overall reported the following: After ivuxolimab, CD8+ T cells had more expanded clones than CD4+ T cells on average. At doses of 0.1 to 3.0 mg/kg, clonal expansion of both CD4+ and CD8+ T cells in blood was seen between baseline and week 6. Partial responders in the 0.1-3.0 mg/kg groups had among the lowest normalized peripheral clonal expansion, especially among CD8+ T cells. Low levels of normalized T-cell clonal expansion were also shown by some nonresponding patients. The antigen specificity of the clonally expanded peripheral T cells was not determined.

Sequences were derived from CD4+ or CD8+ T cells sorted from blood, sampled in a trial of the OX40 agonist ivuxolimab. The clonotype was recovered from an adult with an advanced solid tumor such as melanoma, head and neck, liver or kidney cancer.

The encoded CDR3 is CASSLTDTGELFF. The nucleotide sequence is TGTGCCAGCAGCTTAACCGACACCGGGGAGCTGTTTTTT. The chain employs TRBV5-4 and TRBJ2-2, with the D segment identity uncertain. Including cysteine and phenylalanine, the CDR3 has 13 amino acids. Only the CDR3 DNA is retained, 39 bases long and in frame from the first base. V is pared back by 2 bases and J by 3 bases, with 5 bases lying between the germline termini. CDR1 is given as SGHNT and CDR2 as YYREEE, both from the germline V gene (reference sequence).